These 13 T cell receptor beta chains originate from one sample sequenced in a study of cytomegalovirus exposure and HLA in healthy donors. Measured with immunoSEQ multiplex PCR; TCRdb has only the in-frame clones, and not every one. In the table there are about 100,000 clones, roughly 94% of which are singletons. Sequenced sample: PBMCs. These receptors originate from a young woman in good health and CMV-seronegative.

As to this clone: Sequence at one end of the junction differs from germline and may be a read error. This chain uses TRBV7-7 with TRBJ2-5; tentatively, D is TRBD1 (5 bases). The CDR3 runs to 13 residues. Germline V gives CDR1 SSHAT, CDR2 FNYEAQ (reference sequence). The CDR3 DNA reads TGTGCTAGCAGCTCCGGACAACAAGAGACCCAGTACTTC. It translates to CASSSGQQETQYF.

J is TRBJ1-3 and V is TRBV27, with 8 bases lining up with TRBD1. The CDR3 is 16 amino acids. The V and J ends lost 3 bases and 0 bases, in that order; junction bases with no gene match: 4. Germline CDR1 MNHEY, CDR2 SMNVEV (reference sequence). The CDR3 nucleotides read TGTGCCAGCAGTTTCCCAGGACAGGGCTCTGGAAACACCATATATTTT. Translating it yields CASSFPGQGSGNTIYF.

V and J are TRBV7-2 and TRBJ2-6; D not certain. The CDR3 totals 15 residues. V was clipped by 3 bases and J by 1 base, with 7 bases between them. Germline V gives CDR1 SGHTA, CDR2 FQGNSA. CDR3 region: CASSFPLSGANVLTF. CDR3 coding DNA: TGTGCCAGCAGCTTTCCCCTTTCTGGGGCCAACGTCCTGACTTTC.

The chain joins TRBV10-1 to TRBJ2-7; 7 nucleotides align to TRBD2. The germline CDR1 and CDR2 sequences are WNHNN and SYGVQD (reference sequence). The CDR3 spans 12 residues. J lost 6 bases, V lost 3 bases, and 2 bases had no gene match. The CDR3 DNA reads TGCGCCAGCAGTGATCCGGGGGGCGAGCAGTACTTC. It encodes CASSDPGGEQYF.

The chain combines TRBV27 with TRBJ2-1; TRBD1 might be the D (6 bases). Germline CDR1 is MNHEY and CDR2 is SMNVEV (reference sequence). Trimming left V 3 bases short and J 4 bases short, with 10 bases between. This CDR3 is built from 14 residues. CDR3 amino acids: CASSLDRLYNEQFF. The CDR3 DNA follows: TGTGCCAGCAGTTTGGACAGATTATACAATGAGCAGTTCTTC.

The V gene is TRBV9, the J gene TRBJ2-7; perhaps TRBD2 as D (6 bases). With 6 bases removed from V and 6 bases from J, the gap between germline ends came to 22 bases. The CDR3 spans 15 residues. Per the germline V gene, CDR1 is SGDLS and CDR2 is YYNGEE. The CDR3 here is CASTPGVGGFGEQYF. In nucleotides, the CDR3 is TGTGCCAGCACCCCGGGGGTGGGCGGTTTCGGCGAGCAGTACTTC.

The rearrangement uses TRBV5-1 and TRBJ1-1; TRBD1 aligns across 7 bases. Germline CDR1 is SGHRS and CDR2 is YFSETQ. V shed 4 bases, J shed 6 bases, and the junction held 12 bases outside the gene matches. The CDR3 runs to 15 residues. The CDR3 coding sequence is TGCGCCAGCAGCCCAACCCCAGGGGGTGGGCCTGAAGCTTTCTTT. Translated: CASSPTPGGGPEAFF.

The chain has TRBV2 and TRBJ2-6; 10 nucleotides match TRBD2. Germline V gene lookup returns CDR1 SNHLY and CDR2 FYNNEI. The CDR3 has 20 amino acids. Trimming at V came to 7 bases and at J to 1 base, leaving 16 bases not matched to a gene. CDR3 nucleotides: TGTGCCAGCACCAGAATCCGAGGACTAGCGGATTTGTCTGGGGCCAACGTCCTGACTTTC. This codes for CASTRIRGLADLSGANVLTF. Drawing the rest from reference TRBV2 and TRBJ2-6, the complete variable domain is EPEVTQTPSHQVTQMGQEVILRCVPISNHLYFYWYRQILGQKVEFLVSFYNNEISEKSEIFDDQFSVERPDGSNFTLKIRSTKLEDSAMYFCASTRIRGLADLSGANVLTFGAGSRLTVL.

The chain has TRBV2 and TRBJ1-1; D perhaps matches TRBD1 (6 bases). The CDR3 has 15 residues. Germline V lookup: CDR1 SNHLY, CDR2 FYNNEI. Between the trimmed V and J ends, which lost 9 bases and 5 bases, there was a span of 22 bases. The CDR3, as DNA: TGTGCCAGGACTTACCCTGGGAAGGGGACAACTGAAGCTTTCTTT. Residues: CARTYPGKGTTEAFF.

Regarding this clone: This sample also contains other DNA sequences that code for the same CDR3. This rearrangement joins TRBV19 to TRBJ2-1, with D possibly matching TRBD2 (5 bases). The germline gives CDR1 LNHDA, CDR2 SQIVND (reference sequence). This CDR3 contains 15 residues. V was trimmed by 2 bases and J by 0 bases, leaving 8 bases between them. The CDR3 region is CASSISGSSYNEQFF. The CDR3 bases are TGTGCCAGTAGTATATCGGGGTCCTCCTACAATGAGCAGTTCTTC.

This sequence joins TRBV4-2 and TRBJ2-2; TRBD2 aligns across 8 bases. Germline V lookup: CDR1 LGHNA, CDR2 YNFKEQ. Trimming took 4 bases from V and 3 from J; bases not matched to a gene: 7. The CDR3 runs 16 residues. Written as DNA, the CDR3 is TGTGCCAGCAGCCGCCTAAGCGGGGGAGACACCGGGGAGCTGTTTTTT. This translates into CASSRLSGGDTGELFF.

The CDR3 here is CAWSGLTRTEAFF. The DNA for the CDR3 is TGTGCCTGGAGTGGACTTACGAGGACTGAAGCTTTCTTT. The gene calls are TRBV30 and TRBJ1-1; D is ambiguous. This CDR3 contains 13 residues. The V end was cut by 1 base, the J end by 5 bases, with 11 bases between. Germline V gene lookup returns CDR1 GTSNPN and CDR2 SVGIG (reference sequence).

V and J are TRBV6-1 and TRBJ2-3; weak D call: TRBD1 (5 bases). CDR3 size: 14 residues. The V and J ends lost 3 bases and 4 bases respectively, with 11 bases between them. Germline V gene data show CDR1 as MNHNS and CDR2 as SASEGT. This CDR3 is CASSDVGHADTQYF. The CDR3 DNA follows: TGTGCCAGCAGTGACGTGGGGCACGCAGATACGCAGTATTTT.